This is a list of T cell receptor beta chains from one sample in a study of T cell responses to AZD1222 COVID-19 vaccine. TCRdb's copy holds only in-frame clones and misses some; the assay was immunoSEQ multiplex PCR. The sample records 100,000 to 150,000 clones, 88% being singletons. The source material was peripheral blood, sampled on day 0 of AZD1222 vaccination. These receptors came from an adult in good health. Each CDR3 is given with its conserved first and last residue. A D gene is named only where the DNA matches it firmly. Size values are once, few and many counts, or a class for expanded clones, and some rows have none.

CDR3: CASSFRPPGSSYEQYF; DNA: TGTGCCAGCAGCTTCCGACCGCCGGGGAGCTCCTACGAGCAGTACTTC; V: TRBV7-2; size: -; J: TRBJ2-7; D: -
CDR3: CASSPRAYTGELFF; DNA: TGTGCCAGCAGCCCTAGGGCCTACACCGGGGAGCTGTTTTTT; V: TRBV7-3; size: -; J: TRBJ2-2; D: -
CDR3: CASSLGYGGASDTQYF; DNA: TGTGCCAGCAGCCTGGGGTATGGGGGGGCAAGTGATACGCAGTATTTT; V: TRBV11-2; size: once; J: TRBJ2-3; D: -
CDR3: CASSLAGLAGYNEQFF; DNA: TGTGCCAGCAGCTTAGCCGGACTAGCGGGGTACAATGAGCAGTTCTTC; V: TRBV7-2; size: -; J: TRBJ2-1; D: TRBD2
CDR3: CASRPTGGGQETQYF; DNA: TGTGCCAGCAGGCCGACGGGGGGCGGCCAAGAGACCCAGTACTTC; V: TRBV28; size: -; J: TRBJ2-5; D: -
CDR3: CASSMGARSSYEQYF; DNA: TGTGCCAGTAGTATGGGGGCTAGAAGCTCCTACGAGCAGTACTTC; V: TRBV19; size: -; J: TRBJ2-7; D: -
CDR3: CASSTDRGRQPQHF; DNA: TGTGCCAGCAGTACGGACAGGGGGCGGCAGCCCCAGCATTTT; V: TRBV6-1; size: -; J: TRBJ1-5; D: TRBD1
CDR3: CATRDRGSYNEQFF; DNA: TGTGCCACCCGGGACAGGGGTTCCTACAATGAGCAGTTCTTC; V: TRBV19; size: -; J: TRBJ2-1; D: TRBD1
CDR3: CAISVGPEQFF; DNA: TGTGCCATCAGTGTAGGTCCAGAGCAGTTCTTC; V: TRBV10-3; size: once; J: TRBJ2-1; D: -
CDR3: CASSQPDGFETQYF; DNA: TGTGCCAGCAGCCAACCCGACGGGTTCGAGACCCAGTACTTC; V: TRBV14; size: once; J: TRBJ2-5; D: -
CDR3: CASSPDRPYNQPQHF; DNA: TGTGCCAGCAGCCCTGACAGGCCCTACAATCAGCCCCAGCATTTT; V: TRBV5-8; size: once; J: TRBJ1-5; D: -
CDR3: CASSSPGRLETQYF; DNA: TGCGCCAGCAGCTCTCCGGGAAGGTTGGAGACCCAGTACTTC; V: TRBV5-1; size: few; J: TRBJ2-5; D: -
CDR3: CASSRGCSYEQYF; DNA: TGCGCCAGCAGTCGGGGCTGCTCCTACGAGCAGTACTTC; V: TRBV23-1; size: -; J: TRBJ2-7; D: -
CDR3: CASSVNDRLRGYTF; DNA: TGTGCCAGCAGCGTAAACGACCGTCTCCGGGGCTACACCTTC; V: TRBV9; size: -; J: TRBJ1-2; D: -
CDR3: CASSSPRQGNYGYTF; DNA: TGTGCCAGCAGTAGCCCGAGACAGGGAAACTATGGCTACACCTTC; V: TRBV6-5; size: -; J: TRBJ1-2; D: TRBD1
CDR3: CASSRGLEYNEQFF; DNA: TGTGCCAGCAGCCGGGGACTGGAATACAATGAGCAGTTCTTC; V: TRBV7-2; size: -; J: TRBJ2-1; D: -
CDR3: CASSLVTAGELFF; DNA: TGTGCCAGCAGCTTAGTGACGGCCGGGGAGCTGTTTTTT; V: TRBV11-3; size: once; J: TRBJ2-2; D: -
CDR3: CASTPANPNTEAFF; DNA: TGTGCCAGCACCCCTGCGAATCCGAACACTGAAGCTTTCTTT; V: TRBV5-5; size: once; J: TRBJ1-1; D: -
CDR3: CASSPRTSGDGEQFF; DNA: TGTGCCAGCTCACCACGAACTAGCGGGGACGGTGAGCAGTTCTTC; V: TRBV18; size: -; J: TRBJ2-1; D: TRBD2
CDR3: CASSLVGVAYNEQFF; DNA: TGCGCCAGCAGCTTGGTAGGGGTTGCCTACAATGAGCAGTTCTTC; V: TRBV5-1; size: -; J: TRBJ2-1; D: -
CDR3: CASSDRSADTQYF; DNA: TGTGCCAGTAGCGACAGATCGGCAGATACGCAGTATTTT; V: TRBV19; size: -; J: TRBJ2-3; D: -
CDR3: CASSLLGEGENYGYTF; DNA: TGTGCCAGCAGTTTGCTCGGAGAGGGGGAAAACTATGGCTACACCTTC; V: TRBV28; size: -; J: TRBJ1-2; D: -
CDR3: CAWKAGYNSPLHF; DNA: TGTGCCTGGAAAGCCGGTTATAATTCACCCCTCCACTTT; V: TRBV30; size: -; J: TRBJ1-6; D: -
CDR3: CASSLRGGTGGKSTEAFF; DNA: TGTGCCAGCAGCTTAAGGGGTGGGACAGGGGGGAAGAGCACTGAAGCTTTCTTT; V: TRBV7-9; size: -; J: TRBJ1-1; D: TRBD1
CDR3: CASSPGTSAREQYF; DNA: TGCGCCAGCAGCCCCGGGACTAGCGCCCGAGAGCAGTACTTC; V: TRBV5-1; size: -; J: TRBJ2-7; D: TRBD2
CDR3: CASSVGLAGGRDTDTQYF; DNA: TGTGCCAGCAGCGTTGGACTAGCGGGGGGGCGGGACACAGATACGCAGTATTTT; V: TRBV9; size: once; J: TRBJ2-3; D: TRBD2
CDR3: CASSPTGKETQYF; DNA: TGTGCCAGCAGTCCCACAGGGAAGGAGACCCAGTACTTC; V: TRBV6-4; size: few; J: TRBJ2-5; D: -
CDR3: CASSPDRAGKNEQYF; DNA: TGTGCCAGCAGCCCGGACAGGGCGGGGAAAAACGAGCAGTACTTC; V: TRBV7-9; size: -; J: TRBJ2-7; D: TRBD1
CDR3: CATSPFGTGNGEQYF; DNA: TGTGCCACCAGTCCTTTCGGGACAGGGAACGGCGAGCAGTACTTC; V: TRBV24-1; size: -; J: TRBJ2-7; D: TRBD1
CDR3: CASSVSQGAQGNTIYF; DNA: TGTGCCAGCAGCGTCTCGCAGGGGGCGCAGGGAAACACCATATATTTT; V: TRBV9; size: -; J: TRBJ1-3; D: TRBD1
CDR3: CASSGTFNYGYTF; DNA: TGTGCCAGCAGCGGGACATTTAACTATGGCTACACCTTC; V: TRBV7-9; size: -; J: TRBJ1-2; D: -
CDR3: CASQASNWGEQYF; DNA: TGTGCCAGCCAGGCTTCTAACTGGGGTGAGCAGTACTTC; V: TRBV6-5; size: -; J: TRBJ2-7; D: -
CDR3: CASSRDRVRNQPQHF; DNA: TGTGCCAGCAGCCGCGACAGGGTTCGCAATCAGCCCCAGCATTTT; V: TRBV7-8; size: -; J: TRBJ1-5; D: TRBD1
CDR3: CSVEVYGRSPSGNTIYF; DNA: TGCAGCGTTGAAGTTTATGGCAGGTCACCCTCTGGAAACACCATATATTTT; V: TRBV29-1; size: -; J: TRBJ1-3; D: -
CDR3: CASVPGAPGNTIYF; DNA: TGTGCCAGCGTCCCGGGGGCCCCGGGAAACACCATATATTTT; V: TRBV6-5; size: -; J: TRBJ1-3; D: -
CDR3: CASSPGQGNYGYTF; DNA: TGTGCCAGCAGCCCTGGACAGGGGAACTATGGCTACACCTTC; V: TRBV7-3; size: -; J: TRBJ1-2; D: TRBD1
CDR3: CASSERQGAWGSNQPQHF; DNA: TGCGCCAGCAGCGAACGACAGGGGGCCTGGGGTAGCAATCAGCCCCAGCATTTT; V: TRBV4-1; size: few; J: TRBJ1-5; D: TRBD1
CDR3: CASSSLRGHQFDTTYNEQFF; DNA: TGTGCCAGCAGCTCCCTCCGGGGGCACCAATTCGATACAACCTACAATGAGCAGTTCTTC; V: TRBV6-2/TRBV6-3; size: once; J: TRBJ2-1; D: -
CDR3: CASSVGSGSPAYGYTF; DNA: TGTGCCAGCAGCGTAGGGTCTGGCAGTCCCGCATATGGCTACACCTTC; V: TRBV9; size: -; J: TRBJ1-2; D: -
CDR3: CATSERGTGGELFF; DNA: TGTGCCACCAGTGAGCGGGGAACAGGCGGGGAGCTGTTTTTT; V: TRBV24-1; size: -; J: TRBJ2-2; D: -
CDR3: CASSLASGRDEQFF; DNA: TGTGCCAGCAGTTTAGCTAGCGGGAGGGATGAGCAGTTCTTC; V: TRBV28; size: -; J: TRBJ2-1; D: TRBD2
CDR3: CASSLEAGPTYEQYF; DNA: TGTGCCAGCAGTTTAGAGGCAGGGCCTACCTACGAGCAGTACTTC; V: TRBV27; size: -; J: TRBJ2-7; D: -
CDR3: CASSPRLAGRSSTDTQYF; DNA: TGTGCCAGCAGCCCCCGACTAGCGGGGCGGTCTAGCACAGATACGCAGTATTTT; V: TRBV9; size: -; J: TRBJ2-3; D: TRBD2
CDR3: CATSRGGQGNTEAFF; DNA: TGTGCCACCAGCAGAGGGGGACAGGGGAACACTGAAGCTTTCTTT; V: TRBV15; size: once; J: TRBJ1-1; D: TRBD1
CDR3: CASSASIKETQYF; DNA: TGTGCCAGCAGCGCTAGTATCAAGGAGACCCAGTACTTC; V: TRBV6-5; size: -; J: TRBJ2-5; D: -
CDR3: CASSYSAGTNQPQHF; DNA: TGTGCCAGCAGTTACTCGGCGGGTACTAATCAGCCCCAGCATTTT; V: TRBV6-5; size: -; J: TRBJ1-5; D: -
CDR3: CASSLRGGSNTDTQYF; DNA: TGTGCCAGCAGCTTAAGAGGGGGCTCAAACACAGATACGCAGTATTTT; V: TRBV11-3; size: -; J: TRBJ2-3; D: TRBD1
CDR3: CASSEGSGYGYTF; DNA: TGTGCCAGCAGTGAGGGGTCAGGATATGGCTACACCTTC; V: TRBV6-1; size: once; J: TRBJ1-2; D: -
CDR3: CSAKTGYGYTF; DNA: TGCAGTGCTAAGACAGGGTATGGCTACACCTTC; V: TRBV20-1; size: -; J: TRBJ1-2; D: TRBD1
CDR3: CASSLSGRNYGYTF; DNA: TGTGCCAGCAGTTTGTCAGGGCGTAACTATGGCTACACCTTC; V: TRBV6-2/TRBV6-3; size: -; J: TRBJ1-2; D: -